Here is one T cell receptor beta chain with its context. The antigen is unknown. This sample is drawn from a study of T cell responses to AZD1222 COVID-19 vaccine. Study-wide points: Spike-specific TCR depth and breadth grew after two AZD1222 doses. Most donors were white British, females outnumbered males, and clonal diversity was possibly underestimated. Sampled repertoires all dated from after the peak T cell response.

The repertoire was sequenced with immunoSEQ multiplex PCR; TCRdb's copy has only in-frame clones and lacks some. The sample yields 150,000 to 200,000 clones, 87% seen once. Germline CDR1 and CDR2: SGHNT and YYREEE (reference sequence). This CDR3 comprises 14 residues. Trimming left V 1 base short and J 0 bases short, with 5 bases between. This TCR came from an adult in good health. V gene TRBV5-4 combines with J gene TRBJ2-1; D uncertain. The sequenced sample was peripheral blood, obtained on day 0 of MenACWY control vaccination. CDR3 DNA: TGTGCCAGCAGCTTGCCATTCTCCTACAATGAGCAGTTCTTC. As protein: CASSLPFSYNEQFF.